This T cell receptor beta chain was observed in a study of blood T cell repertoires in COVID-19. Study-wide context: COVID-19 samples collected from the United States, Italy and Spain covered acute and convalescent phases. T cells, B-cell-depleted T cells, or PBMCs supplied cDNA or gDNA.

Followed longitudinally, the Seattle patients had been enrolled during active infection. This clone came up once. The CDR3 has 10 residues. Looked up from germline, CDR1 is MNHEY and CDR2 is SVGAGI. V gave up 8 bases and J gave up 9 bases, with 11 bases separating them. Methods used by the authors: By means of reference gene primer amplification, nucleated cell counts were estimated. This table comes from immunoSEQ multiplex PCR, and its TCRdb copy is limited to in-frame clones, with some not included. That table furnishes V, J and clone size, whereas the DNA furnished D and trimming. This sample has tens of thousands of clones, with 89% found just once.

The V call is TRBV6-5, the J call TRBJ2-7; D remains unclear. This clonotype was obtained from a man aged 45-60 years with COVID-19, enrolled during active disease. The material sequenced was peripheral blood. The CDR3 DNA is TGTGCCAGCTTCCGGGTGAGGCAGTACTTC. Translated, it gives CASFRVRQYF.